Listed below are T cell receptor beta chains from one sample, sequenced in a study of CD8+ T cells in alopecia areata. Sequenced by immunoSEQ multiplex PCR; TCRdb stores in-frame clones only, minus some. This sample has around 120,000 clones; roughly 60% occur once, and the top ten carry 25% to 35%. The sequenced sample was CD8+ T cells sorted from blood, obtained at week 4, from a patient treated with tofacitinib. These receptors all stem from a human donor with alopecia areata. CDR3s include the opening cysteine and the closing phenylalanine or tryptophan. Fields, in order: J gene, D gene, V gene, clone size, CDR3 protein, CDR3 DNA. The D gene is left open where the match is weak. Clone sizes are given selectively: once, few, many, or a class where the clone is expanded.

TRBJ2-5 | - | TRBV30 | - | CAWSGEAETQYF | TGTGCCTGGAGCGGGGAGGCGGAGACCCAGTACTTC
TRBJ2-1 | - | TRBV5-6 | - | CASGSIAGLFDEQFF | TGTGCCAGCGGTTCAATTGCAGGGTTGTTCGATGAGCAGTTCTTC
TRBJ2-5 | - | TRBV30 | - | CAWSVGGGETQYF | TGTGCCTGGAGTGTGGGGGGAGGCGAGACCCAGTACTTC
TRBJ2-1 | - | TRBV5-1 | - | CASSLEVYNEQFF | TGCGCCAGCAGCTTGGAGGTCTACAATGAGCAGTTCTTC
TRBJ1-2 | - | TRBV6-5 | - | CASSYSDRSYGYTF | TGTGCCAGCAGTTACTCCGACAGGTCTTATGGCTACACCTTC
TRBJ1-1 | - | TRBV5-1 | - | CASSPGTGMGAFF | TGCGCCAGCAGCCCTGGGACCGGGATGGGCGCTTTCTTT
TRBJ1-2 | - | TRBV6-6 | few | CASSWAGTHDAGGYTF | TGTGCCAGCAGTTGGGCCGGGACACACGACGCGGGGGGCTACACCTTC
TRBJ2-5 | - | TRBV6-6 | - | CASSYQGEQETQYF | TGTGCCAGCAGTTATCAGGGCGAACAAGAGACCCAGTACTTC
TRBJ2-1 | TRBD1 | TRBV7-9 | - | CASTLAETGSGNEQFF | TGTGCCAGCACCCTTGCCGAGACAGGGAGTGGGAATGAGCAGTTCTTC
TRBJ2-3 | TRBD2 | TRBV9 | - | CASSVVERGADTQYF | TGTGCCAGCAGCGTAGTAGAGCGGGGGGCGGATACGCAGTATTTT
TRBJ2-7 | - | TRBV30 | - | CAWSVLGSYEQYF | TGTGCCTGGAGTGTCCTAGGCTCCTACGAGCAGTACTTC
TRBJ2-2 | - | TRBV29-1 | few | CSVTRTNTGELFF | TGCAGCGTTACCAGGACGAACACCGGGGAGCTGTTTTTT
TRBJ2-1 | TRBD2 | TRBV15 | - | CATSRDPSGGNEQFF | TGTGCCACCAGCAGAGATCCTAGCGGGGGGAATGAGCAGTTCTTC
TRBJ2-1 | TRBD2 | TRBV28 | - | CASSARLAGVYNEQFF | TGTGCCAGCAGCGCCCGACTAGCGGGGGTTTACAATGAGCAGTTCTTC
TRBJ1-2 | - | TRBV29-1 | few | CSVSTSQDYGYTF | TGCAGCGTTTCCACCTCCCAGGACTATGGCTACACCTTC
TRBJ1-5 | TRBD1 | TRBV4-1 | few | CASSQQGGNQPQHF | TGCGCCAGCAGCCAACAGGGGGGCAATCAGCCCCAGCATTTT
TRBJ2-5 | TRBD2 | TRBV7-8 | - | CASSLGERLAGVNQETQYF | TGTGCCAGCAGCTTAGGGGAGAGACTAGCGGGGGTTAACCAAGAGACCCAGTACTTC
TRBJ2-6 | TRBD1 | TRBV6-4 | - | CASRAGTGDGANVLTF | TGTGCCAGCAGAGCCGGGACAGGGGATGGGGCCAACGTCCTGACTTTC
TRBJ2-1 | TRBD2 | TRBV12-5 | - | CASGLTSGGYNEQFF | TGTGCTAGTGGTTTGACTAGCGGGGGGTACAATGAGCAGTTCTTC